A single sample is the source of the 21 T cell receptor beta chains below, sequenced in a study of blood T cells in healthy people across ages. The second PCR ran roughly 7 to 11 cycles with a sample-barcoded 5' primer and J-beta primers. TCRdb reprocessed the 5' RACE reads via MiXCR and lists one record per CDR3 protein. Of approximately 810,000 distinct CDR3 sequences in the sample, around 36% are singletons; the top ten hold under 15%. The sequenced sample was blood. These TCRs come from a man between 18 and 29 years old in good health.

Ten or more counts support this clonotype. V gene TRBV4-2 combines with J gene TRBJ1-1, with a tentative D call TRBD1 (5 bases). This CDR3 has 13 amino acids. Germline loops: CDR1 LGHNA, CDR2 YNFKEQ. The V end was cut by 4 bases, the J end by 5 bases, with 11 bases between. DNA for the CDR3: TGTGCCAGCAGCCCCAGTGGGGGGACTGAAGCTTTCTTT. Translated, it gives CASSPSGGTEAFF.

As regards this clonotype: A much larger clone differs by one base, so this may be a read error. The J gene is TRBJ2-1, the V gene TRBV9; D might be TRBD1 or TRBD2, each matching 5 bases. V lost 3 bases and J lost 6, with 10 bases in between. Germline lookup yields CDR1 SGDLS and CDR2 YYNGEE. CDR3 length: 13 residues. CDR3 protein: CASSGAGGNEQFF. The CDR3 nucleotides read TGTGCCAGCAGCGGAGCTGGGGGCAATGAGCAGTTCTTC.

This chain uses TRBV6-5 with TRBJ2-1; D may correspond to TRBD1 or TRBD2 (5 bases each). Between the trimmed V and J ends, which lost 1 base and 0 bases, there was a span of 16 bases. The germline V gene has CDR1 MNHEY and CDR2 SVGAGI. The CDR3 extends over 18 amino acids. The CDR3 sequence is CASSYFSSGLSSYNEQFF. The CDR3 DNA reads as TGTGCCAGCAGTTACTTTAGTTCGGGGCTGAGCTCCTACAATGAGCAGTTCTTC.

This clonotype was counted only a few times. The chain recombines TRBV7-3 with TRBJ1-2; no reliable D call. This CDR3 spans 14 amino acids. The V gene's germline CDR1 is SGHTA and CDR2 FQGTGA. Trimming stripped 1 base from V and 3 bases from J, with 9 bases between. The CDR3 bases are TGTGCCAGCAGCTTAAGCCGCGGCGACTATGGCTACACCTTC. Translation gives CASSLSRGDYGYTF. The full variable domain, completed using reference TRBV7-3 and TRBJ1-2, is GAGVSQTPSNKVTEKGKYVELRCDPISGHTALYWYRQSLGQGPEFLIYFQGTGAADDSGLPNDRFFAVRPEGSVSTLKIQRTERGDSAVYLCASSLSRGDYGYTFGSGTRLTVV.

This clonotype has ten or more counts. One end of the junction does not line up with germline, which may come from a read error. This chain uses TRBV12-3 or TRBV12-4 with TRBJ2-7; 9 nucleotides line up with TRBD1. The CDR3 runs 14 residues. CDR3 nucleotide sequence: TGCGCCAGCAGCTGGGGACAGGGCGCCTACGAGCAGTACTTC. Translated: CASSWGQGAYEQYF.

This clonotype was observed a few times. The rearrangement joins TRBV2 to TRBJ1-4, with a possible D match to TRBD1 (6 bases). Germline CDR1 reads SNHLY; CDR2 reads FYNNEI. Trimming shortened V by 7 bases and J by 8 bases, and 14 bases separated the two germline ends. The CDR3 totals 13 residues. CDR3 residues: CASKGGPREKLFF. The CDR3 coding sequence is TGTGCCAGCAAGGGGGGGCCTCGGGAAAAACTGTTTTTT. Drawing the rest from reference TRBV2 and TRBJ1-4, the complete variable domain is EPEVTQTPSHQVTQMGQEVILRCVPISNHLYFYWYRQILGQKVEFLVSFYNNEISEKSEIFDDQFSVERPDGSNFTLKIRSTKLEDSAMYFCASKGGPREKLFFGSGTQLSVL.

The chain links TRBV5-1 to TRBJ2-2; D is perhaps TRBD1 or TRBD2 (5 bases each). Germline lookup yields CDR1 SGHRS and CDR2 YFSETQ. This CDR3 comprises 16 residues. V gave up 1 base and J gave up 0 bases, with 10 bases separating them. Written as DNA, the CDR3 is TGCGCCAGCAGCTTGCGGGGACGGCCGAACACCGGGGAGCTGTTTTTT. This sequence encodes CASSLRGRPNTGELFF.

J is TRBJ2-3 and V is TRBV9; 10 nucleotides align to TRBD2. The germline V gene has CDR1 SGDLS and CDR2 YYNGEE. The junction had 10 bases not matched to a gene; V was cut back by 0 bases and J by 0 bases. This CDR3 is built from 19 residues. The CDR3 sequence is CASSVEGLAGAPSTDTQYF. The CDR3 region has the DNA TGTGCCAGCAGCGTAGAGGGGCTAGCGGGGGCCCCGAGCACAGATACGCAGTATTTT.

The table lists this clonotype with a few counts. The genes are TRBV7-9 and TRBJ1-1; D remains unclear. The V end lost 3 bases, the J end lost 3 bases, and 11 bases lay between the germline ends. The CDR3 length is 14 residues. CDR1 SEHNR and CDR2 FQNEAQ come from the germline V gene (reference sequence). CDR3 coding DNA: TGTGCCAGCAGCTTCAGCCTACCGCACACTGAAGCTTTCTTT. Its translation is CASSFSLPHTEAFF.

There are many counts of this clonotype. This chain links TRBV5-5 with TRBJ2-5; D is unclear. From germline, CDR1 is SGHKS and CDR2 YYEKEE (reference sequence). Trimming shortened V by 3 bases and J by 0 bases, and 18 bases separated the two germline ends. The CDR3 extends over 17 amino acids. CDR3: CASSSEGIRRDQETQYF. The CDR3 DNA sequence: TGTGCCAGCAGCTCAGAAGGAATCCGCCGGGACCAAGAGACCCAGTACTTC.

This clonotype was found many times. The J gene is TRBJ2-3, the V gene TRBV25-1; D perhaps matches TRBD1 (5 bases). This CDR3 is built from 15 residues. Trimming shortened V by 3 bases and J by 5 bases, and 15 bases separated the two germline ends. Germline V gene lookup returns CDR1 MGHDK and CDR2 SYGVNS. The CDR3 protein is CASSDRPQGLDTQYF. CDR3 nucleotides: TGTGCCAGCAGTGACCGACCGCAGGGCCTAGATACGCAGTATTTT.

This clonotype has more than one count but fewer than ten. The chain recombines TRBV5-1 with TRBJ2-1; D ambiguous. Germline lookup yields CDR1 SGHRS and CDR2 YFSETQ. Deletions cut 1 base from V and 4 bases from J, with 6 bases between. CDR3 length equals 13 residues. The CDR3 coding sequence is TGCGCCAGCAGCTTGTACCGATACAATGAGCAGTTCTTC. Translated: CASSLYRYNEQFF.

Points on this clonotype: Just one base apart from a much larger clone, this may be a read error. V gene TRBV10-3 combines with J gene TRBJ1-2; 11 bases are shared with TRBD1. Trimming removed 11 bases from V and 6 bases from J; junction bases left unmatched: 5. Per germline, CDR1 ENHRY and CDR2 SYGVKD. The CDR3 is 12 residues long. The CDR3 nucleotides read TGTGCCGGTGGGACAGGGGGGAATGGCTACACCTTC. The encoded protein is CAGGTGGNGYTF.

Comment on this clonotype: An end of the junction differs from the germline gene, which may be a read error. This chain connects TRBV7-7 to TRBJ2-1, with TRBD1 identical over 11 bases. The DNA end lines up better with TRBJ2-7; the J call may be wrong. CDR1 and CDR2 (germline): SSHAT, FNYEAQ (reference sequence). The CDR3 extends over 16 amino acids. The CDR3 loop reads CASSFSGQGALNEQYF. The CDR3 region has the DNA TGTGCTAGCAGCTTCAGTGGACAGGGGGCTCTCAATGAGCAGTACTTC.

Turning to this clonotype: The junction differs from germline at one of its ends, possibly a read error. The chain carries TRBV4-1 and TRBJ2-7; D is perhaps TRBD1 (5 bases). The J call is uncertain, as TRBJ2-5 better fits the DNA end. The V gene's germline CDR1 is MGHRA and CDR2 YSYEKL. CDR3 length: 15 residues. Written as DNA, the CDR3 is TGCGCCGGCAGCCAAGGGTGCAGGGCCGGGGAGACCCAGTACTTC. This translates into CAGSQGCRAGETQYF.

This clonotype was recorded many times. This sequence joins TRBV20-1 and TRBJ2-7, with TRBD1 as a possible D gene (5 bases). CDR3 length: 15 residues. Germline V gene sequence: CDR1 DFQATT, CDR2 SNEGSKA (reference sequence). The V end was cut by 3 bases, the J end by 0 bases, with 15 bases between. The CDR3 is CSASSADTFSYEQYF. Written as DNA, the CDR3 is TGCAGTGCTAGTTCGGCGGACACCTTCTCCTACGAGCAGTACTTC.

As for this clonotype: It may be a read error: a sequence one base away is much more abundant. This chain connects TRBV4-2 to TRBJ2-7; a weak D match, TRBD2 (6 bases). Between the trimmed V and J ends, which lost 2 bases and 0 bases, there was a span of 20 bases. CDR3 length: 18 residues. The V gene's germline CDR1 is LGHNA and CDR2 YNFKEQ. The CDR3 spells CASSQSLSGRMTSYEQYF. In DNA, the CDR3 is TGTGCCAGCAGCCAATCCCTCTCGGGGAGGATGACCTCCTACGAGCAGTACTTC.

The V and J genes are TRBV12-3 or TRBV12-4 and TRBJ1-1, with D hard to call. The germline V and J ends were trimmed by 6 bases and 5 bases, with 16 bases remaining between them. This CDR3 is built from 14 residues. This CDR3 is CASSNHPGGTEAFF. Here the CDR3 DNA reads TGTGCCAGCAGCAACCACCCAGGAGGAACTGAAGCTTTCTTT.

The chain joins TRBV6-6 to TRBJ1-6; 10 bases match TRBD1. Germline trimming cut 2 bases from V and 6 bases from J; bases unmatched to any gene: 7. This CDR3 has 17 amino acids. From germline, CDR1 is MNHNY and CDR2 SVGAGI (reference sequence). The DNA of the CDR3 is TGTGCCAGCAGTTACGGGACAGGGGAATTGGGTAATTCACCCCTCCACTTT. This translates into CASSYGTGELGNSPLHF.

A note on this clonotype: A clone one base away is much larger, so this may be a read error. This CDR3 reads CAISGTPVDSNQPQHF. For the CDR3, the DNA is TGTGCCATCAGCGGGACTCCCGTGGATAGCAATCAGCCCCAGCATTTT. This rearrangement joins TRBV10-3 to TRBJ1-5; TRBD1 might be the D (5 bases). This CDR3 is built from 16 residues. The V end lost 6 bases, the J end lost 0 bases, and 15 bases lay between the germline ends. Germline-derived CDR1 and CDR2 are ENHRY and SYGVKD.

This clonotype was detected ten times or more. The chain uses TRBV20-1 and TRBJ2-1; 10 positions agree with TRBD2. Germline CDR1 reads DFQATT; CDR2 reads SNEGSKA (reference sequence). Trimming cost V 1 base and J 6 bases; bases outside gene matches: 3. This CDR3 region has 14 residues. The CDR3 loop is CSARGSGGPNEQFF. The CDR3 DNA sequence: TGCAGTGCTAGAGGTAGCGGGGGGCCCAATGAGCAGTTCTTC.